The 27 T cell receptor beta chains reported below all come from one sample, sequenced in a study of T cell responses to AZD1222 COVID-19 vaccine listed by TCRdb under 2021. The library was generated by the immunoSEQ multiplex PCR assay. The table was pulled from immuneACCESS by TCRdb, which kept in-frame rearrangements only. Such tables lose some clones; where checked, under half of the loss comes from unresolved V genes, and the rest has no known cause. The sample records about 68,000 clones, about nine tenths of which are singletons. More than 2% of the sample is in the top ten clones. Read against the paper, the sample's time point label means: baseline before first vaccination. Material: peripheral blood, obtained on day 0 of AZD1222 vaccination. The source of these receptors is an adult in good health.

The CDR3 protein is CASSLNRINYGYTF. The CDR3 region has the DNA TGTGCCAGCAGTCTAAACAGGATAAACTATGGCTACACCTTC. The chain couples TRBV2 to TRBJ1-2; TRBD1 might be the D (5 bases). Germline V lookup: CDR1 SNHLY, CDR2 FYNNEI. Trimming took off 5 bases at V and 2 bases at J, with 12 bases between the two ends. The CDR3 length is 14 residues.

V is TRBV30 and J is TRBJ1-5, with 12 bases aligning to TRBD1. V lost 4 bases to trimming and J lost 7 bases; unmatched junction nucleotides: 8. CDR1 GTSNPN and CDR2 SVGIG come from the germline V gene (reference sequence). CDR3 size: 15 residues. This CDR3 is CAWTPGQGAGQPQHF. Here the CDR3 DNA reads TGTGCCTGGACCCCGGGACAGGGGGCCGGGCAGCCCCAGCATTTT.

The chain links TRBV6-5 to TRBJ2-7; D could derive from TRBD1 or TRBD2 (7 bases each). The CDR3 consists of 10 residues. Germline-derived CDR1 and CDR2 are MNHEY and SVGAGI. V shed 10 bases and J shed 7 bases, with 11 bases lying between them. The CDR3 sequence is CATGGGEQYF. The CDR3 nucleotides read TGTGCCACAGGGGGGGGTGAGCAGTACTTC.

The chain links TRBV28 to TRBJ1-1; D possibly corresponds to TRBD1 (5 bases). This CDR3 has 12 residues. Germline V gives CDR1 MDHEN, CDR2 SYDVKM. V lost 6 bases, J lost 10 bases, and 15 bases lay in between. Written as DNA, the CDR3 is TGTGCCAGCAGGCCCGGGGGGGTTGGAGCTTTCTTT. This translates into CASRPGGVGAFF.

The chain combines TRBV19 with TRBJ1-1; perhaps TRBD1 as D (6 bases). CDR3 size: 12 residues. CDR1 is LNHDA, CDR2 SQIVND, per germline (reference sequence). Trimming stripped 8 bases from V and 8 bases from J, with 15 bases between. CDR3: CASVNYRVEAFF. The CDR3, as DNA: TGTGCCAGTGTGAATTACAGGGTAGAAGCTTTCTTT.

V usage is TRBV7-3 and J usage is TRBJ2-3, with TRBD1 as a possible D gene (5 bases). Germline lookup yields CDR1 SGHTA and CDR2 FQGTGA. The CDR3 loop spans 15 amino acids. V dropped 4 bases and J dropped 4 bases, with 15 bases sitting between them. The CDR3 reads CASSSTIWGPDTQYF. CDR3 in DNA: TGTGCCAGCAGCTCCACCATATGGGGCCCAGATACGCAGTATTTT.

In its sample, this clone was seen a few times. The chain combines TRBV11-2 with TRBJ1-1; D uncertain. V lost 3 bases to trimming and J lost 2 bases, with 13 bases between them. Per the germline V gene, CDR1 is SGHAT and CDR2 is FQNNGV. There are 15 residues in the CDR3. Here the CDR3 reads CASSFRGFSNTEAFF. DNA for the CDR3: TGTGCCAGCAGCTTTAGAGGGTTCAGCAACACTGAAGCTTTCTTT.

The chain couples TRBV19 to TRBJ2-2, with TRBD2 identical over 9 bases. Looked up from germline, CDR1 is LNHDA and CDR2 is SQIVND (reference sequence). CDR3 length: 16 amino acids. Unmatched junction bases numbered 13, after V lost 7 bases and J lost 7 bases. As DNA, the CDR3 is TGTGCCAGTATGGCTAGCGGGACTCTTGTTGGCGGGGAGCTGTTTTTT. Translation: CASMASGTLVGGELFF. The variable domain in full, with the rest retrieved from reference TRBV19 and TRBJ2-2, is DGGITQSPKYLFRKEGQNVTLSCEQNLNHDAMYWYRQDPGQGLRLIYYSQIVNDFQKGDIAEGYSVSREKKESFPLTVTSAQKNPTAFYLCASMASGTLVGGELFFGEGSRLTVL.

The chain has TRBV7-9 and TRBJ1-1; no definite D call. This CDR3 contains 14 residues. Per germline, CDR1 SEHNR and CDR2 FQNEAQ (reference sequence). Trimming took 2 bases from V and 1 from J, leaving 8 bases between them. CDR3 protein: CASSLTRENTEAFF. CDR3 DNA: TGTGCCAGCAGCTTAACTAGAGAGAACACTGAAGCTTTCTTT.

J is TRBJ2-7 and V is TRBV9; 9 positions agree with TRBD2. Germline lookup yields CDR1 SGDLS and CDR2 YYNGEE. Trimming at V came to 3 bases and at J to 2 bases, leaving 3 bases not matched to a gene. The CDR3 contains 14 residues. The DNA of the CDR3 is TGTGCCAGCAGCGCGGGACTAGCCACCTACGAGCAGTACTTC. This encodes CASSAGLATYEQYF.

This clone appeared a few times. The chain has TRBV6-5 and TRBJ1-6; D may be TRBD1 (5 bases). Germline lookup yields CDR1 MNHEY and CDR2 SVGAGI. CDR3 size: 15 residues. Trimming removed 4 bases from V and 5 bases from J, with 12 bases in between. The CDR3 region is CASSFGNRNNSPLHF. The CDR3 DNA reads TGTGCCAGCAGTTTTGGAAACAGGAATAATTCACCCCTCCACTTT.

DNA for the CDR3: TGTGCCAGCAGCCAACTATTAGCGGGGGAGTACACCGGGGAGCTGTTTTTT. This codes for CASSQLLAGEYTGELFF. The chain joins TRBV3-1 (or the pseudogene TRBV3-2) to TRBJ2-2; 9 bases align to TRBD2. Germline V gene data show CDR1 as LGHDT and CDR2 as YNNKEL (reference sequence). The CDR3 loop spans 17 amino acids. Trimming at V came to 2 bases and at J to 3 bases, leaving 7 bases not matched to a gene.

J is TRBJ1-5 and V is TRBV30, with TRBD1 identical over 7 bases. The CDR3 contains 14 residues. Trimming took 4 bases from V and 0 from J; bases not matched to a gene: 3. Germline V gene lookup returns CDR1 GTSNPN and CDR2 SVGIG (reference sequence). CDR3 nucleotide sequence: TGTGCCTGGAACCGGGACAGTAGCAATCAGCCCCAGCATTTT. Amino acids: CAWNRDSSNQPQHF.

J is TRBJ2-2 and V is TRBV3-1 (or the pseudogene TRBV3-2), with unresolved D. V lost 1 base, J lost 3 bases, and 9 bases lay in between. This CDR3 contains 15 residues. The germline V gene encodes CDR1 LGHDT and CDR2 YNNKEL (reference sequence). Written as DNA, the CDR3 is TGTGCCAGCAGCCAAGTTTTTAGTGACACCGGGGAGCTGTTTTTT. This gives the protein CASSQVFSDTGELFF.

This chain uses TRBV11-3 with TRBJ1-1; perhaps TRBD1 as D (5 bases). CDR3 length equals 13 residues. The V gene lost 3 bases and the J gene lost 8 bases, with 13 bases spanning the gap. Looked up from germline, CDR1 is SGHNT and CDR2 is YENEEA. DNA of the CDR3: TGTGCCAGCAGCTTGGGGACTTCAGGGGAAGCTTTCTTT. Translating gives CASSLGTSGEAFF.

To note about this clone: A read error may produce the germline difference seen at one junction end. The chain combines TRBV24-1 with TRBJ2-2; D tentatively fits TRBD1 or TRBD2 (6 bases each). The CDR3 length is 13 residues. Germline CDR1 is KGHDR and CDR2 is SFDVKD. The DNA for the CDR3 is TGTGCCTCCAGACGGGGGCACACCGGGGAGCTGTTTTTT. Translation gives CASRRGHTGELFF.

The J gene is TRBJ2-1, the V gene TRBV19, with a possible D match to TRBD1 (6 bases). This CDR3 is built from 16 residues. The V gene lost 5 bases and the J gene lost 3 bases, with 17 bases spanning the gap. Germline V CDR1 and CDR2: LNHDA, SQIVND (reference sequence). CDR3 in DNA: TGTGCCAGTAGTCCACCCCCGGGACACCTCTACAATGAGCAGTTCTTC. Translating it yields CASSPPPGHLYNEQFF.

CDR3 DNA: TGTGCCAGCAGTTACTCCCGGGGCAGAGGGGGCTACACCTTC. Protein sequence: CASSYSRGRGGYTF. V and J are TRBV6-5 and TRBJ1-2; possible D gene TRBD1, 5 bases. This CDR3 has 14 residues. Trimming took off 0 bases at V and 8 bases at J, with 13 bases between the two ends. The germline gives CDR1 MNHEY, CDR2 SVGAGI.

The genes are TRBV7-2 and TRBJ1-1; D remains ambiguous. V was clipped by 5 bases and J by 0 bases, with 13 bases between them. Per the germline V gene, CDR1 is SGHTA and CDR2 is FQGNSA. The CDR3 runs to 15 residues. The CDR3 DNA is TGTGCCAGCAGCCCCAACAGCGCTCTGAACACTGAAGCTTTCTTT. Protein: CASSPNSALNTEAFF.

The chain is built from TRBV5-1 and TRBJ1-2, with D possibly TRBD1 on 6 matching bases. V lost 1 base and J 8 bases, leaving 12 bases between the germline ends. This CDR3 has 13 amino acids. Germline values: CDR1 SGHRS, CDR2 YFSETQ. This CDR3 reads CASSLKGDSGYTF. The CDR3 DNA is TGCGCCAGCAGCTTGAAGGGGGATTCGGGCTACACCTTC.

This clone was counted between two and nine times. This chain uses TRBV19 with TRBJ1-5; no clear D gene. The V end lost 9 bases, the J end lost 2 bases, and 14 bases lay between the germline ends. Germline CDR1 and CDR2: LNHDA and SQIVND (reference sequence). This CDR3 is built from 14 residues. The CDR3 DNA sequence: TGTGCCAGCCGACGGGAGGGTGGCAATCAGCCCCAGCATTTT. Its translation: CASRREGGNQPQHF.

The rearrangement joins TRBV9 to TRBJ2-7; D may be TRBD2 (6 bases). The CDR3 length is 13 residues. The germline gives CDR1 SGDLS, CDR2 YYNGEE. V was trimmed by 4 bases and J by 6 bases, leaving 14 bases between them. For the CDR3, the DNA is TGTGCCAGCAGCAAGGGGACTGGGGGCGAGCAGTACTTC. Amino acid sequence: CASSKGTGGEQYF. Filled out from reference TRBV9 and TRBJ2-7, the complete variable domain reads DSGVTQTPKHLITATGQRVTLRCSPRSGDLSVYWYQQSLDQGLQFLIQYYNGEERAKGNILERFSAQQFPDLHSELNLSSLELGDSALYFCASSKGTGGEQYFGPGTRLTVT.

This clone came up a few times. The V and J genes are TRBV5-1 and TRBJ1-1; 9 positions match TRBD1. CDR3 length equals 15 residues. The germline V gene encodes CDR1 SGHRS and CDR2 YFSETQ. The V segment lost 2 bases and the J segment 1 base; nucleotides outside the gene matches: 3. CDR3 coding DNA: TGCGCCAGCAGCTTTACAGGGGGCGCGAACACTGAAGCTTTCTTT. Protein product: CASSFTGGANTEAFF.

The chain links TRBV7-9 to TRBJ2-3, with TRBD2 matching over 7 bases. Germline CDR1 and CDR2: SEHNR and FQNEAQ (reference sequence). Unmatched junction bases numbered 17, after V lost 5 bases and J lost 0 bases. CDR3 length equals 19 residues. The CDR3 protein is CASSPSREWRGTSTDTQYF. CDR3 coding DNA: TGTGCCAGCAGCCCCTCCCGGGAATGGCGGGGGACTAGCACAGATACGCAGTATTTT.

The chain is built from TRBV6-1 and TRBJ2-4; 9 bases are a match to TRBD2. Per the germline V gene, CDR1 is MNHNS and CDR2 is SASEGT. The J segment lost 2 bases and the V segment lost 3 bases, leaving 2 bases of the junction unmatched. The CDR3 totals 15 residues. CDR3 protein: CASSETSGSKNIQYF. Written as DNA, the CDR3 is TGTGCCAGCAGTGAGACTAGCGGTTCCAAAAACATTCAGTACTTC.

This rearrangement joins TRBV10-3 to TRBJ2-1, with D possibly being TRBD2 (5 bases). V gave up 2 bases and J gave up 0 bases, with 5 bases separating them. Germline CDR1 is ENHRY and CDR2 is SYGVKD. The CDR3 loop spans 14 amino acids. The CDR3 spells CAISEGSSYNEQFF. The CDR3 DNA sequence: TGTGCCATCAGTGAGGGGAGCTCCTACAATGAGCAGTTCTTC.

The chain recombines TRBV3-1 (or the pseudogene TRBV3-2) with TRBJ2-7, with TRBD1 matching over 7 bases. The trim removed 4 bases at V and 2 bases at J, leaving 2 bases unmatched. The CDR3 spans 13 residues. Germline values: CDR1 LGHDT, CDR2 YNNKEL (reference sequence). CDR3 DNA sequence: TGTGCCAGCAGCCCCGGGACAGCCTACGAGCAGTACTTC. It encodes CASSPGTAYEQYF.